These 3 T cell receptor beta chains originate from one sample sequenced in a study of T cells in Graves' hyperthyroidism and ophthalmopathy. TCR beta CDR3 regions were amplified from RNA. RT-PCR in the first round (using the HTBI primer set) targeted the TCR CDR3. TCRdb fed the multiplex PCR reads into MiXCR, producing one record per CDR3 protein. The table has a few hundred thousand distinct CDR3 sequences, less than 20% seen once; the top ten hold around 7.5%. The sequencing sample was made of blood. These receptors all come from a woman aged 25 to 45 with Graves' hyperthyroidism.

This rearrangement joins TRBV12-3 or TRBV12-4 to TRBJ2-2; D is perhaps TRBD2 (5 bases). The ends were cut back, 5 bases at V and 10 bases at J, with 11 bases in the middle. CDR3 length equals 12 residues. The CDR3 DNA follows: TGTGCCAGCAGTACGGTCCGGGAGGAGCTGTTTTTT. Protein: CASSTVREELFF.

On this clonotype itself: A much larger clone differs from this one at a single base, so this may be a read error. This rearrangement joins TRBV2 to TRBJ2-2; D unresolved. V gave up 0 bases and J gave up 5 bases, with 7 bases separating them. The germline V gene has CDR1 SNHLY and CDR2 FYNNEI. The CDR3 runs 14 residues. The DNA of the CDR3 is TGTGCCAGCAGTGAAGCGACCCGGACCGGGGAGCTGTTTTTT. Residues: CASSEATRTGELFF.

The sample holds many counts of this clonotype. The chain links TRBV4-2 to TRBJ1-1, with D perhaps matching TRBD1 (5 bases). In germline, CDR1 is LGHNA, CDR2 YNFKEQ. The CDR3 extends over 13 amino acids. V gave up 5 bases and J gave up 5 bases, with 12 bases separating them. DNA of the CDR3: TGTGCCAGCAGCTTGACAGTGGGGACTGAAGCTTTCTTT. Residues: CASSLTVGTEAFF.